One sample yielded the 8 T cell receptor beta chains listed below, sequenced in a study of CD8 T cells in Susac syndrome. After extraction with the RNeasy kit, roughly 0.5 to 1 ug of the RNA was reverse transcribed using random hexamers. TCRdb re-analysed the immunoSEQ multiplex PCR reads in MiXCR, keeping a single row per CDR3 protein. The top ten hold approximately 0.49% of the sample, which has around 79,000 distinct CDR3 sequences, approximately 93% seen once. Sequencing was done on a sample of CD8+ T cells from PBMCs. The receptors derive from a human donor with Susac syndrome.

The chain is built from TRBV29-1 and TRBJ1-2, with 9 bases fitting TRBD1. CDR3 length equals 16 residues. CDR1 and CDR2 from the germline V gene are SQVTM and ANQGSEA. With V trimmed by 0 bases and J by 0 bases, 5 bases remained unmatched. In nucleotides, the CDR3 is TGCAGCGTTGAAGAAGGCCGACAGGGGGCTAACTATGGCTACACCTTC. Protein sequence: CSVEEGRQGANYGYTF.

The chain has TRBV4-3 and TRBJ1-1; 7 nucleotides align to TRBD1. J lost 1 base, V lost 0 bases, and 8 bases had no gene match. The CDR3 length is 17 residues. Germline-derived CDR1 and CDR2 are LGHNA and YSLEER. The CDR3 sequence is CASSQDPQGGPNTEAFF. DNA for the CDR3: TGCGCCAGCAGCCAAGACCCCCAGGGGGGGCCGAACACTGAAGCTTTCTTT.

This chain links TRBV11-2 with TRBJ2-2; D gene uncertain. CDR3 length: 13 residues. Trimming left V 6 bases short and J 7 bases short, with 12 bases between. Looked up from germline, CDR1 is SGHAT and CDR2 is FQNNGV. The CDR3 loop is CASRSMKGGELFF. Here the CDR3 DNA reads TGTGCCAGCAGATCTATGAAGGGCGGGGAGCTGTTTTTT.

The chain joins TRBV9 to TRBJ2-6; 8 nucleotides agree with TRBD2. The CDR3 runs to 17 residues. The germline V gene has CDR1 SGDLS and CDR2 YYNGEE. Trimming removed 1 base from V and 0 bases from J; junction bases left unmatched: 3. CDR3 residues: CASSVSGGTSGANVLTF. CDR3 nucleotides: TGTGCCAGCAGCGTAAGCGGGGGTACCTCTGGGGCCAACGTCCTGACTTTC.

CDR3 amino acids: CASWGSEAANYGYTF. DNA for the CDR3: TGCGCCAGCTGGGGCAGTGAAGCAGCTAACTATGGCTACACCTTC. The chain has TRBV10-2 and TRBJ1-2; possibly TRBD1 for D (5 bases). Looked up from germline, CDR1 is WSHSY and CDR2 is SAAADI. The CDR3 length is 15 residues. V was cut by 8 bases and J by 0 bases, with 16 bases left in between.

V usage is TRBV13 and J usage is TRBJ2-3, with D possibly TRBD2 on 6 matching bases. Germline CDR1 is PRHDT and CDR2 is FYEKMQ (reference sequence). Trimming left V 1 base short and J 6 bases short, with 14 bases between. The CDR3 extends over 15 amino acids. CDR3 nucleotide sequence: TGTGCCAGCAGCTTAGCGGGGACTGGGGGTGATACGCAGTATTTT. Its protein product is CASSLAGTGGDTQYF.

The rearrangement uses TRBV24-1 and TRBJ2-1, with 9 bases that match TRBD2. CDR3 length: 17 amino acids. From germline, CDR1 is KGHDR and CDR2 SFDVKD. V shed 5 bases, J shed 8 bases, and the junction held 15 bases outside the gene matches. CDR3 sequence reads: CATSVFSGGSGFDEQFF. The CDR3 DNA reads TGTGCCACCAGTGTGTTTAGCGGGGGATCAGGTTTCGATGAGCAGTTCTTC.

The J gene is TRBJ1-4, the V gene TRBV14, with D unclear. The CDR3 has 14 residues. V was clipped by 4 bases and J by 8 bases, with 14 bases between them. The germline CDR1 and CDR2 sequences are SGHDN and FVKESK. CDR3 loop: CASSRKGPPEKLFF. In DNA form, the CDR3 reads TGTGCCAGCAGCCGGAAGGGCCCTCCCGAAAAACTGTTTTTT. Filled out from reference TRBV14 and TRBJ1-4, the complete variable domain reads EAGVTQFPSHSVIEKGQTVTLRCDPISGHDNLYWYRRVMGKEIKFLLHFVKESKQDESGMPNNRFLAERTGGTYSTLKVQPAELEDSGVYFCASSRKGPPEKLFFGSGTQLSVL.